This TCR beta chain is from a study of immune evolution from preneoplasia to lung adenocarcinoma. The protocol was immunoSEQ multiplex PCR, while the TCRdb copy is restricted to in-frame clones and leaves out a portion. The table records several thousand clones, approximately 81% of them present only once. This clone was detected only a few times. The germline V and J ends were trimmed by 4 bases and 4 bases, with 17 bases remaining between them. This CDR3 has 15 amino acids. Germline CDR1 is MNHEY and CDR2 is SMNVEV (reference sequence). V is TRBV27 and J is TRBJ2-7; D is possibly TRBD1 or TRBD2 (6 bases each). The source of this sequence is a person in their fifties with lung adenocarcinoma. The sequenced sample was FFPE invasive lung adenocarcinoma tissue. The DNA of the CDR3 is TGTGCCAGCAGTTGGGGGGCGCCGGACCTATACGAGCAGTACTTC. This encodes CASSWGAPDLYEQYF.